The clone carrying this TCR beta chain was counted once. Its antigen is not identified. The healthy adult donors were HIV-negative and reported no recent acute infections or vaccinations. Germline CDR1 LGHNA, CDR2 YNFKEQ. There are 15 residues in the CDR3. Assay used: immunoSEQ multiplex PCR; TCRdb lists only in-frame clones, some missing. The sample lists more than 2 million clones; roughly 95% were seen once. This entry comes from a study of shared clonotypes between healthy human individuals. Points from the study as a whole: Researchers found naive subsets generally carried larger estimated richness than memory subsets. Sharing across four donors was highest in naive CD4 (approximately 5%) and lowest in memory CD8 (roughly 0.4%).

The sequenced sample was naive CD4+ T cells sorted from blood. Subset denoted: CD45RA+ positively selected. The J gene is TRBJ2-5, the V gene TRBV4-2; no firm D call. The J call may not be correct, given that the DNA end is closer to TRBJ2-7. This clonotype was obtained from a man younger than 35 in good health. DNA of the CDR3: TGTGCCAGCAGCCAAGATTGGAGCAGTACCTACGAGCAGTACTTC. It translates to CASSQDWSSTYEQYF.